The entry below gives a single T cell receptor (beta chain) sequence along with its context. These data belong to a study of shared clonotypes between healthy human individuals. Sequencing used immunoSEQ multiplex PCR; TCRdb keeps in-frame clones, though not all of them. The sample lists some 2,100,000 clones; 90% to 95% were seen once. The length of the CDR3 is 12 residues. Germline lookup yields CDR1 SEHNR and CDR2 FQNEAQ (reference sequence). V shed 4 bases and J shed 6 bases, with 9 bases lying between them. CD45RO negativity and positive selection for CCR7 defined naive CD8 cells, a population that excluded terminally differentiated effector memory CD45RA+ cells.

Material for sequencing was naive CD8+ T cells from PBMCs. The origin of this receptor is a man aged 18-30 years in good health. Some clones in this sample may be carry-over from other donors' samples. V is TRBV7-9 and J is TRBJ1-1; D gene uncertain. This CDR3 is CASSYPIPEAFF. CDR3 DNA: TGTGCCAGCAGCTACCCCATCCCTGAAGCTTTCTTT.